This T cell receptor (beta chain) appears in the sequencing data of a study of T cells after yellow fever vaccination. The CDR3 has 15 residues. Germline V CDR1 and CDR2: SGHNT, YYREEE (reference sequence). V lost 4 bases, J lost 4 bases, and 18 bases lay in between. TCRdb fed the 5' RACE reads into MiXCR, producing one record per CDR3 protein. The sample holds approximately 260,000 distinct CDR3 sequences, approximately 12% seen once. This receptor was obtained from a man aged 30 to 39 who received the YFV17D yellow fever vaccine. The material sequenced was CD4+ T cells sorted from PBMCs, taken 45 days after the yellow fever booster vaccination. This chain links TRBV5-4 with TRBJ2-7; weak D call: TRBD2 (6 bases). CDR3: CASSPRPSAGYEQYF. In nucleotides, the CDR3 is TGTGCCAGCAGCCCCCGGCCTAGCGCGGGATACGAGCAGTACTTC.